The 31 T cell receptor beta chains given below trace back to one sample, sequenced in a study of T cell repertoires in cytomegalovirus infection. From the reads, TCRdb called clonotypes with MiXCR, one entry per CDR3 protein. Counted here are almost 300,000 distinct CDR3 sequences, 8% to 10% occurring once; the ten biggest clones make up approximately 2.4%. Sequences were obtained from PBMCs. Receptor source: a human donor in good health (CMV status not recorded). Some clones in this sample may be carry-over from other donors' samples.

In this sample, this clonotype turned up many times. The chain combines TRBV6-1 with TRBJ1-2; no reliable D call. The V gene lost 5 bases and the J gene lost 8 bases, with 12 bases spanning the gap. The CDR3 sequence is 12 residues long. CDR1 and CDR2 from the germline V gene are MNHNS and SASEGT. The CDR3 region is CASSNGRVGYTF. The DNA for the CDR3 is TGTGCCAGCAGTAATGGCCGGGTCGGCTACACCTTC.

This clonotype was detected ten times or more. The V gene is TRBV7-3, the J gene TRBJ2-2; TRBD1 is a possible D gene (6 bases). Germline CDR1 is SGHTA and CDR2 is FQGTGA. V lost 2 bases and J lost 6, with 10 bases in between. The CDR3 spans 14 residues. The CDR3 DNA sequence: TGTGCCAGCAGCTTATCAGGGGTTTCCGGGGAGCTGTTTTTT. This sequence encodes CASSLSGVSGELFF.

This clonotype was counted ten times or more. The rearrangement joins TRBV18 to TRBJ1-5, with a weak D call TRBD1 (6 bases). The ends were cut back, 3 bases at V and 7 bases at J, with 13 bases in the middle. CDR1 and CDR2 from the germline V gene are KGHSH and LQKENI. This CDR3 region has 14 residues. Here the CDR3 DNA reads TGTGCCAGCTCACCGTTACAGGGCGGGCAGCCCCAGCATTTT. Protein: CASSPLQGGQPQHF.

There are many counts of this clonotype. The V and J genes are TRBV27 and TRBJ2-6, with D possibly being TRBD2 (7 bases). Germline V lookup: CDR1 MNHEY, CDR2 SMNVEV (reference sequence). Trimming pared 7 bases from V and 0 bases from J, leaving 16 bases between. The length of the CDR3 is 17 residues. Here the CDR3 reads CASKMAGAVSGANVLTF. CDR3 DNA: TGTGCCAGCAAGATGGCGGGGGCCGTCTCTGGGGCCAACGTCCTGACTTTC.

This clonotype has only a few counts. V usage is TRBV29-1 and J usage is TRBJ2-6; 7 nucleotides match TRBD2. Germline V gene data show CDR1 as SQVTM and CDR2 as ANQGSEA. This CDR3 contains 16 residues. Losses at the gene ends were 2 bases for V and 2 bases for J; bases not matched to a gene: 6. CDR3: CSVEKWGGTGANVLTF. CDR3 sequence (DNA): TGCAGCGTTGAAAAGTGGGGGGGGACTGGGGCCAACGTCCTGACTTTC.

This clonotype occurred many times. The rearrangement uses TRBV6-5 and TRBJ2-7; D is unclear. V was cut by 0 bases and J by 3 bases, with 6 bases left in between. The CDR3 runs 13 residues. Germline assignment: CDR1 MNHEY and CDR2 SVGAGI. Written as DNA, the CDR3 is TGTGCCAGCAGTTACTCGCGTCACTACGAGCAGTACTTC. Translating gives CASSYSRHYEQYF.

This clonotype has ten or more counts. This chain joins TRBV11-3 and TRBJ2-1; TRBD2 agrees at 12 bases. V was clipped by 5 bases and J by 7 bases; unmatched bases: 9. The CDR3 has 16 residues. Germline values: CDR1 SGHNT, CDR2 YENEEA. CDR3: CASSPFGLAGKNEQFF. DNA of the CDR3: TGTGCCAGCAGCCCATTTGGACTAGCGGGGAAGAATGAGCAGTTCTTC.

V gene TRBV3-1 combines with J gene TRBJ2-5; TRBD1 might be the D (6 bases). The V end lost 2 bases, the J end lost 2 bases, and 15 bases lay between the germline ends. Germline CDR1 LGHDT, CDR2 YNNKEL (reference sequence). The CDR3 runs 16 residues. In DNA form, the CDR3 reads TGTGCCAGCAGCCAACCTTCGACAGGTGGTCAAGAGACCCAGTACTTC. This translates into CASSQPSTGGQETQYF.

This clonotype was found many times. The chain is built from TRBV18 and TRBJ2-1; D might be TRBD2 (5 bases). The CDR3 spans 14 residues. From germline, CDR1 is KGHSH and CDR2 LQKENI. The V gene lost 4 bases and the J gene lost 14 bases, with 21 bases spanning the gap. As DNA, the CDR3 is TGTGCCAGCTCACTAGACCTGGCCCAAGGGAGCGAGTTCTTC. Translating it yields CASSLDLAQGSEFF. Complete variable domain (other parts from reference TRBV18 and TRBJ2-1): NAGVMQNPRHLVRRRGQEARLRCSPMKGHSHVYWYRQLPEEGLKFMVYLQKENIIDESGMPKERFSAEFPKEGPSILRIQQVVRGDSAAYFCASSLDLAQGSEFFGPGTRLTVL.

This clonotype came up many times. In DNA form, the CDR3 reads TGTGCCAGCAGCACCACCGGGAAGCCCACTGAAGCTTTCTTT. This encodes CASSTTGKPTEAFF. The gene calls are TRBV12-3 or TRBV12-4 and TRBJ1-1, with no clear D. The CDR3 runs to 14 residues. The V end lost 6 bases, the J end lost 4 bases, and 15 bases lay between the germline ends.

This clonotype was detected many times. The rearrangement uses TRBV6-5 and TRBJ2-5, with D possibly called TRBD1 or TRBD2 (5 bases each). V lost 5 bases, J lost 4 bases, and 14 bases lay in between. The CDR3 totals 14 residues. Germline V gives CDR1 MNHEY, CDR2 SVGAGI. The CDR3 DNA is TGTGCCAGCAGTCCGACACCCGGGGCAGAGACCCAGTACTTC. Encoded protein: CASSPTPGAETQYF.

This chain joins TRBV6-2 or TRBV6-3 and TRBJ2-1; possibly TRBD1 for D (6 bases). V lost 1 base and J 10 bases, leaving 11 bases between the germline ends. This CDR3 has 13 amino acids. CDR1 MNHEY and CDR2 SVGEGT come from the germline V gene. This chain's CDR3 is CASSYLTGTEQFF. CDR3 in DNA: TGTGCCAGCAGTTACTTGACCGGGACAGAGCAGTTCTTC.

The gene calls are TRBV5-1 and TRBJ2-2, with 13 nucleotides matching TRBD2. The CDR3 sequence is 18 residues long. Germline trimming cut 3 bases from V and 0 bases from J; bases unmatched to any gene: 5. The V gene's germline CDR1 is SGHRS and CDR2 YFSETQ. The CDR3 sequence: CASSSRTSGGPNTGELFF. The CDR3 nucleotides read TGCGCCAGCAGCTCCCGGACTAGCGGGGGCCCGAACACCGGGGAGCTGTTTTTT.

This clonotype was found many times. This CDR3 reads CSVDQVGGYTF. CDR3 DNA: TGCAGCGTGGATCAGGTCGGTGGCTACACCTTC. The J gene is TRBJ1-2, the V gene TRBV29-1; D call uncertain. The CDR3 extends over 11 amino acids. The germline CDR1 and CDR2 sequences are SQVTM and ANQGSEA. V lost 6 bases and J 7 bases, leaving 12 bases between the germline ends.

Turning to this clonotype: A read error may be the cause here, since a much bigger clone is one base away. This sequence joins TRBV28 and TRBJ2-5; D gene ambiguous. Trimming stripped 1 base from V and 5 bases from J, with 14 bases between. CDR1 is MDHEN and CDR2 is SYDVKM in the germline V gene. There are 15 residues in the CDR3. CDR3 nucleotides: TGTGCCAGCAGTTTATCACAACAGTACTGGGAGACCCAGTACTTC. Protein product: CASSLSQQYWETQYF.

This clonotype was counted between two and nine times. The chain joins TRBV6-4 to TRBJ2-2; tentatively, D is TRBD1 or TRBD2 (5 bases each). The CDR3 contains 14 residues. Germline V gene sequence: CDR1 MRHNA, CDR2 SNTAGT. The ends were cut back, 2 bases at V and 6 bases at J, with 10 bases in the middle. The CDR3 loop is CASSDGQGAGELFF. The CDR3 DNA sequence: TGTGCCAGCAGTGACGGGCAGGGAGCCGGGGAGCTGTTTTTT.

This clonotype was seen many times. The rearrangement joins TRBV19 to TRBJ1-1; perhaps TRBD1 as D (6 bases). The germline V and J ends were trimmed by 9 bases and 8 bases, with 13 bases remaining between them. The CDR3 length is 11 residues. Germline CDR1 reads LNHDA; CDR2 reads SQIVND (reference sequence). CDR3 DNA: TGTGCCAGCACCCTCGGACAGGAAGCTTTCTTT. Protein product: CASTLGQEAFF.

A word on this clonotype: Just one base apart from a much larger clone, this may be a read error. The chain has TRBV5-6 and TRBJ2-5, with D perhaps TRBD1 (6 bases). CDR1 SGHDT and CDR2 YYEEEE come from the germline V gene. The CDR3 consists of 15 residues. For the CDR3, the DNA is TGTGCCAGCAGCTTGGTCCGGACAGTTCAAGTGACCCAGTACTTC. Translating gives CASSLVRTVQVTQYF. The full variable domain, rest sourced from reference TRBV5-6 and TRBJ2-5, is DAGVTQSPTHLIKTRGQQVTLRCSPKSGHDTVSWYQQALGQGPQFIFQYYEEEERQRGNFPDRFSGHQFPNYSSELNVNALLLGDSALYLCASSLVRTVQVTQYFGPGTRLLVL.

The CDR3 DNA reads TGTGCCAGTAGTCCAGGACAGGGATCAGCGGCCCAGCATTTT. Residues: CASSPGQGSAAQHF. The gene calls are TRBV19 and TRBJ1-5; 8 bases align to TRBD1. The CDR3 sequence is 14 residues long. With V trimmed by 5 bases and J by 11 bases, 11 bases remained unmatched. Germline assignment: CDR1 LNHDA and CDR2 SQIVND (reference sequence).

This chain joins TRBV28 and TRBJ2-1; 10 nucleotides line up with TRBD2. Germline values: CDR1 MDHEN, CDR2 SYDVKM. This CDR3 region has 16 residues. Losses at the gene ends were 2 bases for V and 7 bases for J; bases not matched to a gene: 8. CDR3 coding DNA: TGTGCCAGCAGTTTAATCACTAGCGGGGTCGGGAATGAGCAGTTCTTC. Translating it yields CASSLITSGVGNEQFF.

Concerning this clonotype: With a much larger clone just one base away, this may be a read error. CDR3 nucleotides: TGTGCCAGGGACGGGGAGGGACTCTACGAGCAGTACGTC. It encodes CARDGEGLYEQYV. The chain has TRBV28 and TRBJ2-7; TRBD2 matches at 7 bases. The germline gives CDR1 MDHEN, CDR2 SYDVKM. The CDR3 runs 13 residues. Trimming at V came to 9 bases and at J to 3 bases, leaving 8 bases not matched to a gene.

The sample holds many counts of this clonotype. The V gene is TRBV20-1, the J gene TRBJ1-3; D is possibly TRBD1 (6 bases). Trimming shortened V by 6 bases and J by 0 bases, and 15 bases separated the two germline ends. Germline V gene data show CDR1 as DFQATT and CDR2 as SNEGSKA (reference sequence). The CDR3 loop spans 15 amino acids. The CDR3 DNA reads as TGCAGTGCCGCGAGGACAGATTTCTCTGGAAACACCATATATTTT. Protein: CSAARTDFSGNTIYF.

The chain's CDR3 is CAISVTDQGNTIYF. The CDR3 bases are TGTGCCATCAGTGTAACGGATCAGGGAAACACCATATATTTT. The rearrangement uses TRBV10-3 and TRBJ1-3, with no clear D. Germline loops: CDR1 ENHRY, CDR2 SYGVKD. Trimming removed 4 bases from V and 4 bases from J, with 11 bases in between. CDR3 length: 14 residues.

As to this clonotype: This sequence may be a read error, since a much larger clone differs from it by one base. No conserved phenylalanine or tryptophan is present at the end of the CDR3, so a read error is the likely explanation. The chain carries TRBV27 and TRBJ2-1; weak D call: TRBD1 (6 bases). CDR1 is MNHEY, CDR2 SMNVEV, per germline (reference sequence). This CDR3 is built from 15 residues. Trimming cost V 3 bases and J 5 bases, with 14 bases left between them. The CDR3 nucleotides are TGTGCCAGCAGTTTTTGGCCAGGGGAGCACAATGAGCAGTTCCTC. Translation gives CASSFWPGEHNEQFL.

This clonotype was recorded many times. The rearrangement joins TRBV9 to TRBJ1-1, with TRBD1 identical over 8 bases. The CDR3 is 14 amino acids. Looked up from germline, CDR1 is SGDLS and CDR2 is YYNGEE. The V gene end was trimmed by 3 bases and the J gene end by 4 bases; junction bases not matched to a gene: 5. CDR3 amino acids: CASSDTGGATEAFF. CDR3 DNA sequence: TGTGCCAGCAGCGACACAGGGGGGGCCACTGAAGCTTTCTTT.

This clonotype was counted a few times. This rearrangement joins TRBV5-1 to TRBJ2-1; the D call may be TRBD1 or TRBD2 (5 bases each). Trimming removed 1 base at V and 1 base at J, with 18 bases between. The length of the CDR3 is 18 residues. Germline CDR1 reads SGHRS; CDR2 reads YFSETQ. CDR3: CASSLLFLAGRSYNEQFF. The CDR3 DNA sequence: TGCGCCAGCAGCTTGTTGTTTCTGGCAGGGAGATCCTACAATGAGCAGTTCTTC.

This clonotype has only a few counts. The J gene is TRBJ1-2, the V gene TRBV14; 12 nucleotides line up with TRBD1. V lost 4 bases and J lost 6; bases outside the gene matches: 6. The CDR3 sequence is 15 residues long. The germline V gene has CDR1 SGHDN and CDR2 FVKESK. CDR3 nucleotides: TGTGCCAGCAGCCGCCTGGGACAGGGGGCGGATGGCTACACCTTC. Its translation: CASSRLGQGADGYTF. The full variable domain, its missing parts supplied by reference TRBV14 and TRBJ1-2, is EAGVTQFPSHSVIEKGQTVTLRCDPISGHDNLYWYRRVMGKEIKFLLHFVKESKQDESGMPNNRFLAERTGGTYSTLKVQPAELEDSGVYFCASSRLGQGADGYTFGSGTRLTVV.

This clonotype was counted many times. The chain recombines TRBV7-2 with TRBJ2-1; possibly TRBD2 for D (5 bases). CDR1 and CDR2 (germline): SGHTA, FQGNSA. Trimming took 1 base from V and 4 from J, leaving 11 bases between them. This CDR3 has 15 residues. The CDR3 nucleotides read TGTGCCAGCAGCTTAGGTGCGGGCTCTTACAATGAGCAGTTCTTC. Its protein is CASSLGAGSYNEQFF.

This clonotype has a count of ten or more. The chain joins TRBV28 to TRBJ2-7; TRBD1 agrees at 10 bases. V lost 6 bases, J lost 0 bases, and 2 bases stayed unmatched. The CDR3 is made up of 14 amino acids. Germline V CDR1 and CDR2: MDHEN, SYDVKM. The CDR3 here is CASSRTGGSYEQYV. In DNA, the CDR3 is TGTGCCAGCAGCAGGACAGGGGGCTCCTACGAGCAGTACGTC.

This clonotype was detected only a few times. This chain joins TRBV29-1 and TRBJ1-2; D is ambiguous. Trimming cost V 0 bases and J 4 bases, with 12 bases left between them. The CDR3 length is 14 residues. CDR1 and CDR2 from the germline V gene are SQVTM and ANQGSEA. The DNA of the CDR3 is TGCAGCGTTGAAGAGGTAACATCGGCCTATGGCTACACCTTC. It is translated as CSVEEVTSAYGYTF. The full variable domain, its missing parts supplied by reference TRBV29-1 and TRBJ1-2, is SAVISQKPSRDICQRGTSLTIQCQVDSQVTMMFWYRQQPGQSLTLIATANQGSEATYESGFVIDKFPISRPNLTFSTLTVSNMSPEDSSIYLCSVEEVTSAYGYTFGSGTRLTVV.

This clonotype was observed many times. The V call is TRBV7-2, the J call TRBJ2-7; D uncertain. There are 16 residues in the CDR3. Trimming took 1 base from V and 0 from J, leaving 13 bases between them. Germline CDR1 reads SGHTA; CDR2 reads FQGNSA. This CDR3 reads CASSLGSGRSSYEQYF. CDR3 DNA: TGTGCCAGCAGCTTAGGGTCCGGACGGAGCTCCTACGAGCAGTACTTC.